This section outlines one T cell receptor (beta chain) sequence together with its context. Antigen specificity is unknown. The validation cohort, a group of more than 95 subjects, included the donors and was separate from the approximately 670-subject first cohort. Profiling relied on immunoSEQ multiplex PCR, and the TCRdb table lists in-frame clones only, not all of them. The profile shows 100,000 to 150,000 clones, around 96% of them singletons. The sample comes from a study of cytomegalovirus exposure and HLA in healthy donors. Whole-study findings and limits: Cytomegalovirus-associated status was assigned to some 160 TCR beta chains. A few of the chains that were CMV-associated were confirmed in vitro to be specific for CMV antigens.

This CDR3 contains 16 residues. CDR1 and CDR2 (germline): GTSNPN, SVGIG (reference sequence). V dropped 2 bases and J dropped 4; count of bases not matched to a gene: 9. The clonotype was recovered from a man in his late teens or twenties in good health and CMV-seronegative. The gene calls are TRBV30 and TRBJ2-3; 10 bases fit TRBD1. Material: PBMCs. The CDR3 DNA follows: TGTGCCTGGAGTCAGGGGGCGGACAGGGGGGCAGATACGCAGTATTTT. Amino acids: CAWSQGADRGADTQYF.